These 28 T cell receptor beta chains came from one sample sequenced in a study of identical twins. Each CDR3 protein is one row after TCRdb ran MiXCR on the 5' RACE reads. Found here are roughly 720,000 distinct CDR3 sequences, about 18% of them singletons; the top ten hold about an eighth. This same sample was also part of a study on T cells expressing NK-cell markers.

What was sequenced was PBMCs. Receptors were obtained from a woman aged 18-29 years in good health.

This clonotype has just a few counts. This may stem from a read error, because a much larger clone lies one nucleotide away. This rearrangement joins TRBV6-2 or TRBV6-3 to TRBJ2-2, with unresolved D. V dropped 6 bases and J dropped 0 bases, with 2 bases sitting between them. The CDR3 totals 12 residues. Germline-derived CDR1 and CDR2 are MNHEY and SVGEGT. CDR3 region: CASRSNTGELFF. CDR3 nucleotide sequence: TGTGCCAGCAGATCGAACACCGGGGAGCTGTTTTTT.

This clonotype was observed many times. V and J are TRBV20-1 and TRBJ2-7; a possible D gene is TRBD1 (6 bases). Per the germline V gene, CDR1 is DFQATT and CDR2 is SNEGSKA (reference sequence). V was pared by 6 bases and J by 5 bases, with 26 bases between. The CDR3 is 16 residues long. CDR3 in amino acids: CSALGQLAQSPDEQYF. The CDR3 coding sequence is TGCAGTGCCTTAGGACAGTTGGCCCAAAGCCCGGACGAGCAGTACTTC.

This clonotype was observed a handful of times. The gene calls are TRBV29-1 and TRBJ2-5; possibly TRBD1 for D (5 bases). CDR1 and CDR2 (germline): SQVTM, ANQGSEA. Trimming shortened V by 3 bases and J by 2 bases, and 7 bases separated the two germline ends. The CDR3 consists of 12 residues. CDR3 bases: TGCAGCGTTGACTCAGGGCAAGAGACCCAGTACTTC. As protein: CSVDSGQETQYF.

The V call is TRBV20-1, the J call TRBJ1-1; D is unresolved. CDR3 size: 11 residues. Germline CDR1 DFQATT, CDR2 SNEGSKA (reference sequence). V lost 6 bases to trimming and J lost 2 bases, with 7 bases between them. CDR3 residues: CSAVDNTEAFF. The CDR3 region has the DNA TGCAGTGCGGTCGATAACACTGAAGCTTTCTTT.

This clonotype came up a few times. J is TRBJ2-3 and V is TRBV10-3; 11 bases map to TRBD2. V was pared by 7 bases and J by 0 bases, with 15 bases of the junction left unmatched. Germline-derived CDR1 and CDR2 are ENHRY and SYGVKD. The CDR3 length is 19 residues. As DNA, the CDR3 is TGTGCCATCAACCACGAAGGGACTAGCGGTGAAGGAAGCACAGATACGCAGTATTTT. Residues: CAINHEGTSGEGSTDTQYF.

The chain combines TRBV28 with TRBJ1-3; no definite D call. Germline V gives CDR1 MDHEN, CDR2 SYDVKM. The CDR3 spans 13 residues. V lost 7 bases to trimming and J lost 4 bases, with 11 bases between them. Here the CDR3 DNA reads TGTGCCAGCACGACGCTGGGAGGAAACACCATATATTTT. Its translation is CASTTLGGNTIYF.

The chain couples TRBV2 to TRBJ2-1, with D maybe TRBD1 (5 bases). The V gene's germline CDR1 is SNHLY and CDR2 FYNNEI. Between the trimmed V and J ends, which lost 0 bases and 5 bases, there was a span of 5 bases. The CDR3 runs 13 residues. In nucleotides, the CDR3 is TGTGCCAGCAGTGAAGCACAGGACAATGAGCAGTTCTTC. This translates into CASSEAQDNEQFF.

This clonotype has just a few counts. The rearrangement joins TRBV20-1 to TRBJ1-5; D perhaps matches TRBD1 (5 bases). The germline gives CDR1 DFQATT, CDR2 SNEGSKA (reference sequence). The CDR3 is 14 amino acids. V was cut by 3 bases and J by 7 bases, with 16 bases left in between. The DNA of the CDR3 is TGCAGTGCTAGGAAGACAGAGGCCTACCAGCCCCAGCATTTT. Translated: CSARKTEAYQPQHF.

The chain uses TRBV12-3 or TRBV12-4 and TRBJ2-1, with 8 bases matching TRBD2. The CDR3 has 16 amino acids. With V trimmed by 3 bases and J by 2 bases, 6 bases remained unmatched. This CDR3 reads CASSLGLVGAYNEQFF. CDR3 DNA: TGTGCCAGCAGTTTGGGACTAGTTGGCGCCTACAATGAGCAGTTCTTC.

This chain joins TRBV10-3 and TRBJ2-3, with D perhaps matching TRBD1 (6 bases). CDR3 length: 14 residues. Germline V gene lookup returns CDR1 ENHRY and CDR2 SYGVKD. Trimming pared 6 bases from V and 2 bases from J, leaving 12 bases between. Here the CDR3 DNA reads TGTGCCATCAGCGGACAGAACTACACAGATACGCAGTATTTT. Protein product: CAISGQNYTDTQYF.

For the CDR3, the DNA is TGCGCCAGCAGCCAAGACGGACAGGGATCTGGGGCCAACGTCCTGACTTTC. It translates to CASSQDGQGSGANVLTF. The rearrangement uses TRBV4-3 and TRBJ2-6, with TRBD1 matching over 8 bases. The germline CDR1 and CDR2 sequences are LGHNA and YSLEER. This CDR3 region has 17 residues. Losses at the gene ends were 0 bases for V and 1 base for J; bases not matched to a gene: 2.

This clonotype was seen more than once but under ten times. CDR3 nucleotide sequence: TGTGCCATCAGTGAGTCGATGGGACTAGCGGCCAATGAGCAGTTCTTC. The encoded protein is CAISESMGLAANEQFF. The chain links TRBV10-3 to TRBJ2-1, with 11 bases matching TRBD2. Germline V CDR1 and CDR2: ENHRY, SYGVKD. The trim removed 0 bases at V and 6 bases at J, leaving 4 bases unmatched. This CDR3 contains 16 residues.

The chain joins TRBV12-3 or TRBV12-4 to TRBJ2-3; 8 bases are a match to TRBD2. This CDR3 is 15 amino acids long. The junction had 4 bases not matched to a gene; V was cut back by 3 bases and J by 2 bases. Here the CDR3 reads CASSFGAGDTDTQYF. The CDR3, as DNA: TGTGCCAGCAGTTTCGGAGCGGGGGACACAGATACGCAGTATTTT.

V and J are TRBV7-2 and TRBJ2-1; D remains ambiguous. The germline CDR1 and CDR2 sequences are SGHTA and FQGNSA. The CDR3 is 13 amino acids. Trimming stripped 2 bases from V and 7 bases from J, with 9 bases between. This chain's CDR3 is CASSLFPGNEQFF. The DNA for the CDR3 is TGTGCCAGCAGCTTATTTCCGGGTAATGAGCAGTTCTTC.

The chain employs TRBV20-1 and TRBJ2-3; TRBD2 might be the D (6 bases). The CDR3 has 14 amino acids. The V end was cut by 0 bases, the J end by 6 bases, with 13 bases between. Germline CDR1 and CDR2: DFQATT and SNEGSKA (reference sequence). CDR3 loop: CSAREQRAGDTQYF. The CDR3 DNA follows: TGCAGTGCTAGAGAGCAGCGGGCGGGGGATACGCAGTATTTT.

This clonotype was found a few times. The chain employs TRBV20-1 and TRBJ2-5; the D call may be TRBD1 or TRBD2 (6 bases each). V dropped 6 bases and J dropped 1 base, with 15 bases sitting between them. Germline V gives CDR1 DFQATT, CDR2 SNEGSKA (reference sequence). This CDR3 spans 14 amino acids. The CDR3 reads CSARRDIFQETQYF. For the CDR3, the DNA is TGCAGTGCCCGGAGGGACATCTTCCAAGAGACCCAGTACTTC.

This clonotype was observed a handful of times. This rearrangement joins TRBV3-1 to TRBJ1-4; weak D call: TRBD1 (5 bases). This CDR3 comprises 15 residues. V was shortened by 0 bases and J by 6 bases, with 11 bases between the two germline ends. Germline loops: CDR1 LGHDT, CDR2 YNNKEL (reference sequence). The CDR3 nucleotides are TGTGCCAGCAGCCAAGAATACGGGGCGTATGAAAAACTGTTTTTT. Its protein is CASSQEYGAYEKLFF.

This clonotype was seen repeatedly, ten times or more. The rearrangement links TRBV20-1 to TRBJ2-7; D is perhaps TRBD2 (5 bases). With 2 bases removed from V and 3 bases from J, the gap between germline ends came to 14 bases. Germline values: CDR1 DFQATT, CDR2 SNEGSKA (reference sequence). CDR3 length equals 14 residues. CDR3 nucleotides: TGCAGTGCTAGAATCGCGGGCTTTAACTACGAGCAGTACTTC. This encodes CSARIAGFNYEQYF.

This clonotype was counted only a few times. The chain joins TRBV30 to TRBJ2-1; 10 bases align to TRBD2. The length of the CDR3 is 14 residues. Losses at the gene ends were 1 base for V and 10 bases for J; bases not matched to a gene: 7. The germline gives CDR1 GTSNPN, CDR2 SVGIG (reference sequence). CDR3 residues: CAWSDPSGSKEQFF. The CDR3 DNA sequence: TGTGCCTGGAGTGACCCTAGCGGGAGCAAGGAGCAGTTCTTC.

The chain carries TRBV4-1 and TRBJ2-1; no clear D. Germline-derived CDR1 and CDR2 are MGHRA and YSYEKL. Trimming left V 4 bases short and J 1 base short, with 11 bases between. This CDR3 is 15 amino acids long. CDR3 sequence: CASSRTVLSYNEQFF. The CDR3 region has the DNA TGCGCCAGCAGCCGGACGGTACTATCCTACAATGAGCAGTTCTTC.

This clonotype came up a few times. CDR3 loop: CASSQAGAGRYNEQFF. The DNA for the CDR3 is TGCGCCAGCAGCCAAGCTGGGGCGGGAAGGTACAATGAGCAGTTCTTC. The chain links TRBV4-3 to TRBJ2-1; D perhaps matches TRBD2 (6 bases). Germline V gives CDR1 LGHNA, CDR2 YSLEER. Deletions cut 1 base from V and 4 bases from J, with 14 bases between. The CDR3 covers 16 residues.

This clonotype appeared a few times. This rearrangement joins TRBV5-1 to TRBJ2-1; D may match TRBD1 or TRBD2 (6 bases each). The V end lost 4 bases, the J end lost 0 bases, and 17 bases lay between the germline ends. The germline V gene encodes CDR1 SGHRS and CDR2 YFSETQ. The CDR3 extends over 17 amino acids. CDR3 loop: CASSGRTAASSYNEQFF. CDR3 DNA: TGCGCCAGCAGCGGGAGGACAGCCGCGAGCTCCTACAATGAGCAGTTCTTC.

This clonotype showed up just a few times. The CDR3 DNA reads as TGTGCCAGCAGTATTCGACTGGGACCCAATGAAAAACTGTTTTTT. Translated, it gives CASSIRLGPNEKLFF. This rearrangement joins TRBV6-5 to TRBJ1-4; possible D gene TRBD1, 5 bases. The germline V gene encodes CDR1 MNHEY and CDR2 SVGAGI. The ends were cut back, 5 bases at V and 5 bases at J, with 15 bases in the middle. The CDR3 covers 15 residues.

V and J are TRBV12-3 or TRBV12-4 and TRBJ2-5, with D perhaps matching TRBD2 (6 bases). Trimming pared 6 bases from V and 4 bases from J, leaving 15 bases between. The CDR3 has 14 residues. The CDR3 coding sequence is TGTGCCAGCAGCCCGAACGGGAGTGGAGAGACCCAGTACTTC. Its protein is CASSPNGSGETQYF.

This chain connects TRBV4-3 to TRBJ1-4; D unresolved. CDR3 length: 14 residues. Per the germline V gene, CDR1 is LGHNA and CDR2 is YSLEER. Trimming removed 3 bases at V and 6 bases at J, with 11 bases between. Here the CDR3 reads CASSHARTDEKLFF. CDR3 sequence (DNA): TGCGCCAGCAGCCACGCCAGGACGGATGAAAAACTGTTTTTT.

In its sample, this clonotype was seen many times. The V gene is TRBV6-5, the J gene TRBJ2-5; TRBD2 is a possible D gene (5 bases). V lost 1 base, J lost 3 bases, and 18 bases lay in between. The CDR3 runs to 17 residues. Germline lookup yields CDR1 MNHEY and CDR2 SVGAGI. The DNA for the CDR3 is TGTGCCAGCAGTTACTTTCCCCTTAGCGAGACCAAAGAGACCCAGTACTTC. Translation gives CASSYFPLSETKETQYF.

The chain carries TRBV12-3 or TRBV12-4 and TRBJ2-1; D is tentatively TRBD1 or TRBD2 (6 bases each). The germline V and J ends were trimmed by 4 bases and 9 bases, with 19 bases remaining between them. The CDR3 contains 15 residues. This chain's CDR3 is CASSSTDRLGGEQFF. As DNA, the CDR3 is TGTGCCAGCAGTTCCACCGACAGGCTCGGGGGTGAGCAGTTCTTC.

This clonotype was detected only a few times. V and J are TRBV7-2 and TRBJ1-1; D is perhaps TRBD1 (5 bases). Germline V gene sequence: CDR1 SGHTA, CDR2 FQGNSA. CDR3 size: 14 residues. The V gene lost 5 bases and the J gene lost 4 bases, with 14 bases spanning the gap. The CDR3 loop is CASSRRPGGTEAFF. CDR3 DNA sequence: TGTGCCAGCAGCCGGAGACCGGGGGGCACTGAAGCTTTCTTT.